The 21 T cell receptor beta chains in this list originate from one sample, sequenced in a study of spatial heterogeneity in lung cancer. Time point defined: blood at routine non-recurrence follow-up after resection. Frozen PBMC, nontumor lung or tumor provided whole RNA, which was sequenced unsorted. TCRdb re-called the 5' RACE reads through MiXCR, storing one row per CDR3 protein. The data show around 110,000 distinct CDR3 sequences, 10% to 15% seen once. The sequencing used PBMCs, collected at follow-up. All receptors derive from a male donor with early-stage non-small cell lung cancer.

This clonotype was detected many times. This sequence joins TRBV10-3 and TRBJ1-5; maybe TRBD1 (6 bases). Germline assignment: CDR1 ENHRY and CDR2 SYGVKD. This CDR3 is 13 amino acids long. The V gene lost 6 bases and the J gene lost 7 bases, with 13 bases spanning the gap. CDR3 coding DNA: TGTGCCATCAGGCCAGGGGATGGCCAGCCCCAGCATTTT. Translation gives CAIRPGDGQPQHF.

This clonotype came up many times. The rearrangement joins TRBV3-1 to TRBJ1-1; D call uncertain. CDR3 length equals 14 residues. Germline V gives CDR1 LGHDT, CDR2 YNNKEL (reference sequence). V was clipped by 0 bases and J by 1 base, with 6 bases between them. As DNA, the CDR3 is TGTGCCAGCAGCCAAGATTGGGGGAACACTGAAGCTTTCTTT. It is translated as CASSQDWGNTEAFF.

The sample holds many counts of this clonotype. V is TRBV5-6 and J is TRBJ2-2; 10 bases map to TRBD2. The germline gives CDR1 SGHDT, CDR2 YYEEEE. J was trimmed by 4 bases and V by 4 bases; bases with no gene match: 7. CDR3 length: 16 amino acids. CDR3 in DNA: TGTGCCAGCAGCCGAACTAGCGGGGTCGGCACCGGGGAGCTGTTTTTT. It specifies CASSRTSGVGTGELFF.

In this sample, this clonotype turned up many times. This chain links TRBV12-3 or TRBV12-4 with TRBJ1-1, with D tentatively TRBD1 (6 bases). V was shortened by 7 bases and J by 4 bases, with 16 bases between the two germline ends. This CDR3 spans 14 amino acids. CDR3 region: CASTLRQEGTEAFF. The CDR3 DNA follows: TGTGCCAGCACCTTGAGACAGGAAGGCACTGAAGCTTTCTTT.

The table lists this clonotype with many counts. The V call is TRBV25-1, the J call TRBJ2-7; TRBD1 matches 7 bases. Germline CDR1 reads MGHDK; CDR2 reads SYGVNS. This CDR3 has 12 residues. With V trimmed by 5 bases and J by 6 bases, 4 bases remained unmatched. Here the CDR3 reads CASSIQGREQYF. The CDR3 nucleotides are TGTGCCAGCAGTATACAGGGGCGCGAGCAGTACTTC.

This clonotype has more than one count but fewer than ten. The J gene is TRBJ1-6, the V gene TRBV20-1; the D is unclear. CDR1 is DFQATT and CDR2 is SNEGSKA in the germline V gene (reference sequence). Trimming removed 3 bases from V and 9 bases from J, with 12 bases in between. This CDR3 spans 13 amino acids. CDR3 nucleotides: TGCAGTGCTAGTTCGCAGAACGGTTCACCCCTCCACTTT. This gives the protein CSASSQNGSPLHF.

The chain couples TRBV11-2 to TRBJ2-7; weak D call: TRBD2 (5 bases). Per the germline V gene, CDR1 is SGHAT and CDR2 is FQNNGV. The CDR3 is 13 residues long. Between the trimmed V and J ends, which lost 5 bases and 9 bases, there was a span of 17 bases. CDR3 in DNA: TGTGCCAGCAGCCCTTCTGACGGGGAACGGCAGTACTTC. It codes for CASSPSDGERQYF.

In its sample, this clonotype was seen a few times. V is TRBV7-9 and J is TRBJ1-3; D gene ambiguous. From germline, CDR1 is SEHNR and CDR2 FQNEAQ (reference sequence). V gave up 6 bases and J gave up 0 bases, with 9 bases separating them. This CDR3 region has 14 residues. The CDR3: CASRDTRSGNTIYF. CDR3 nucleotide sequence: TGTGCCAGCAGGGATACTCGCTCTGGAAACACCATATATTTT.

This clonotype appeared a few times. The CDR3 DNA sequence: TGCGCCAGCAGCACACAGGGATCCTATGGCTACACCTTC. Translating it yields CASSTQGSYGYTF. J is TRBJ1-2 and V is TRBV5-1; perhaps TRBD1 as D (6 bases). The CDR3 has 13 residues. V lost 4 bases, J lost 4 bases, and 11 bases lay in between. Germline V lookup: CDR1 SGHRS, CDR2 YFSETQ.

The chain joins TRBV14 to TRBJ2-2; maybe TRBD2 (5 bases). Germline CDR1 is SGHDN and CDR2 is FVKESK. The ends were cut back, 1 base at V and 3 bases at J, with 15 bases in the middle. The CDR3 is 17 amino acids. CDR3 residues: CASSQVAFQRYTGELFF. CDR3 in DNA: TGTGCCAGCAGCCAAGTAGCATTCCAGCGGTACACCGGGGAGCTGTTTTTT.

V and J are TRBV7-9 and TRBJ2-7, with TRBD2 matching 14 bases. CDR1 and CDR2 (germline): SEHNR, FQNEAQ (reference sequence). The CDR3 covers 17 residues. J was trimmed by 2 bases and V by 5 bases; bases with no gene match: 8. The CDR3 sequence: CASSVGLAGGATYEQYF. The DNA of the CDR3 is TGTGCCAGCAGCGTCGGACTAGCGGGGGGCGCCACCTACGAGCAGTACTTC.

The rearrangement joins TRBV7-2 to TRBJ2-2; D is unresolved. V lost 5 bases and J lost 0, with 10 bases in between. This CDR3 comprises 15 residues. The germline gives CDR1 SGHTA, CDR2 FQGNSA. The CDR3 DNA is TGTGCCAGCAGCCCCCAGCGTGCGAACACCGGGGAGCTGTTTTTT. Translation: CASSPQRANTGELFF.

The rearrangement uses TRBV9 and TRBJ2-2, with D possibly matching TRBD1 (6 bases). Germline CDR1 is SGDLS and CDR2 is YYNGEE. V gave up 5 bases and J gave up 3 bases, with 17 bases separating them. The CDR3 is 16 amino acids. The CDR3 DNA reads TGTGCCAGCAGTGGGGGACAACCCGGCCACACCGGGGAGCTGTTTTTT. This gives the protein CASSGGQPGHTGELFF.

This clonotype showed up just a few times. The chain combines TRBV4-2 with TRBJ2-1, with D hard to call. Between the trimmed V and J ends, which lost 1 base and 3 bases, there was a span of 10 bases. Germline lookup yields CDR1 LGHNA and CDR2 YNFKEQ. The CDR3 runs to 15 residues. The CDR3 bases are TGTGCCAGCAGCCAAGGCGGTCTACTCTACAATGAGCAGTTCTTC. It codes for CASSQGGLLYNEQFF.

This clonotype showed up many times. The chain couples TRBV28 to TRBJ1-5, with D unclear. The CDR3 loop spans 12 amino acids. Per germline, CDR1 MDHEN and CDR2 SYDVKM. Trimming cost V 3 bases and J 3 bases, with 3 bases left between them. CDR3 protein: CASSFLNQPQHF. CDR3 DNA sequence: TGTGCCAGCAGTTTCCTCAATCAGCCCCAGCATTTT.

This clonotype was observed a few times. The CDR3 spells CASSFRDRESGNTIYF. As DNA, the CDR3 is TGTGCCAGCAGCTTCCGGGACAGGGAGTCTGGAAACACCATATATTTT. The V and J genes are TRBV7-2 and TRBJ1-3, with 9 bases identical to TRBD1. Germline V gives CDR1 SGHTA, CDR2 FQGNSA. The V segment lost 3 bases and the J segment 1 base; nucleotides outside the gene matches: 4. This CDR3 comprises 16 residues.

This rearrangement joins TRBV3-1 to TRBJ1-2; D unresolved. The V and J ends lost 4 bases and 3 bases respectively, with 15 bases between them. The length of the CDR3 is 15 residues. CDR1 LGHDT and CDR2 YNNKEL come from the germline V gene (reference sequence). The CDR3 nucleotides read TGTGCCAGCAGCCCCCGGCGGGTAGTTGACTATGGCTACACCTTC. This codes for CASSPRRVVDYGYTF. Combining the CDR3 with reference TRBV3-1 and TRBJ1-2 gives the whole variable domain DTAVSQTPKYLVTQMGNDKSIKCEQNLGHDTMYWYKQDSKKFLKIMFSYNNKELIINETVPNRFSPKSPDKAHLNLHINSLELGDSAVYFCASSPRRVVDYGYTFGSGTRLTVV.

Only a few counts were recorded for this clonotype. This chain connects TRBV2 to TRBJ1-6; D ambiguous. Germline lookup yields CDR1 SNHLY and CDR2 FYNNEI. The CDR3 has 14 residues. Trimming took off 7 bases at V and 4 bases at J, with 11 bases between the two ends. The CDR3 DNA reads TGTGCCAGCACGAGGGATGGATATAATTCACCCCTCCACTTT. Encoded protein: CASTRDGYNSPLHF.

The chain is built from TRBV12-3 or TRBV12-4 and TRBJ2-7; no definite D call. Trimming took 5 bases from V and 5 from J, leaving 10 bases between them. This CDR3 has 12 amino acids. The CDR3 loop is CASSSLGNEQYF. CDR3 bases: TGTGCCAGCAGTAGCCTGGGCAACGAGCAGTACTTC.

V is TRBV20-1 and J is TRBJ2-7; D gene ambiguous. CDR1 DFQATT and CDR2 SNEGSKA come from the germline V gene (reference sequence). V was trimmed by 2 bases and J by 5 bases, leaving 10 bases between them. The CDR3 sequence is 12 residues long. The CDR3 reads CSARPRLHEQYF. The CDR3, as DNA: TGCAGTGCTAGACCCAGGCTGCACGAGCAGTACTTC.

The V call is TRBV7-9, the J call TRBJ1-3, with D tentatively TRBD1 (5 bases). The CDR3 runs 14 residues. Germline values: CDR1 SEHNR, CDR2 FQNEAQ (reference sequence). Deletions cut 2 bases from V and 4 bases from J, with 9 bases between. The CDR3 spells CASSLQGDGNTIYF. The CDR3 DNA sequence: TGTGCCAGCAGCTTACAGGGAGACGGAAACACCATATATTTT.